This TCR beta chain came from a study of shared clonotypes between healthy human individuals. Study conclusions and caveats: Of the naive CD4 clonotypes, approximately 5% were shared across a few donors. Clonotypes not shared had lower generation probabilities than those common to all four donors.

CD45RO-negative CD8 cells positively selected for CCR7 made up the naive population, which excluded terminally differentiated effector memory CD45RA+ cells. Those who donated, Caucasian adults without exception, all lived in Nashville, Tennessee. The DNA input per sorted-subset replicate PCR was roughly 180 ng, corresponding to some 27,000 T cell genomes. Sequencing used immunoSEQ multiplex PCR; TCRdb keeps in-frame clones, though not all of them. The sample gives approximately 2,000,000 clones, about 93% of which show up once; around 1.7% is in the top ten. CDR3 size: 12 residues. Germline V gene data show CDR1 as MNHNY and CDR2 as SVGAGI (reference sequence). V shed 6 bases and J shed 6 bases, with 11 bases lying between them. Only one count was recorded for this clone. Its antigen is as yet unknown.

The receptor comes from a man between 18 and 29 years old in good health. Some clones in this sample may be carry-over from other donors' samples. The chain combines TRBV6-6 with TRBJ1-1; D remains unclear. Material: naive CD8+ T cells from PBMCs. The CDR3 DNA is TGTGCCAGCAGCGGCAGGACGTCTGAAGCTTTCTTT. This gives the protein CASSGRTSEAFF.